These 19 T cell receptor beta chains were all obtained from the same sample, sequenced in a study of a mutant IDH1 vaccine in newly diagnosed glioma. The assay was immunoSEQ multiplex PCR, and TCRdb's table has in-frame clones only and misses some. The sample shows tens of thousands of clones, about four fifths of them seen only once. Their recognized antigens are unknown. As to time point: week 11, during vaccination. A single vaccine dose contained 300 ug of mutant IDH1 20-mer peptide, and topical imiquimod was used with it. The material sequenced was PBMCs, taken from a glioma patient whose treatment included an IDH1 peptide vaccine. These receptors were obtained from a man aged 45-65 years with glioma.

The chain joins TRBV29-1 to TRBJ2-7; D gene ambiguous. Germline values: CDR1 SQVTM, CDR2 ANQGSEA. The CDR3 contains 10 residues. V dropped 5 bases and J dropped 5 bases, with 7 bases sitting between them. CDR3 amino acids: CSVLSDEQYF. The CDR3 region has the DNA TGCAGCGTTCTAAGCGACGAGCAGTACTTC.

This clone appeared once. V is TRBV6-5 and J is TRBJ2-5, with 7 bases that match TRBD1. Germline values: CDR1 MNHEY, CDR2 SVGAGI. The V and J ends lost 2 bases and 1 base, in that order; junction bases with no gene match: 7. The CDR3 sequence is 16 residues long. CDR3 loop: CASSYIFTGVQETQYF. CDR3 nucleotide sequence: TGTGCCAGCAGTTACATCTTCACAGGGGTCCAAGAGACCCAGTACTTC.

The V call is TRBV19, the J call TRBJ1-2, with a possible D match to TRBD1 (6 bases). Germline CDR1 LNHDA, CDR2 SQIVND (reference sequence). The germline V and J ends were trimmed by 5 bases and 1 base, with 11 bases remaining between them. The CDR3 spans 14 residues. CDR3 sequence: CASSSAGDNYGYTF. DNA of the CDR3: TGTGCCAGTAGTTCGGCAGGGGATAACTATGGCTACACCTTC.

The rearrangement links TRBV5-1 to TRBJ2-1; 8 positions match TRBD1. V was clipped by 4 bases and J by 6 bases; unmatched bases: 9. The CDR3 extends over 15 amino acids. CDR1 and CDR2 from the germline V gene are SGHRS and YFSETQ. DNA of the CDR3: TGCGCCAGCAGCCTGGGACAGGTCGGACTCAATGAGCAGTTCTTC. Its protein product is CASSLGQVGLNEQFF.

The chain employs TRBV4-3 and TRBJ2-2; D gene unclear. The CDR3 has 14 residues. The germline CDR1 and CDR2 sequences are LGHNA and YSLEER. V lost 5 bases, J lost 8 bases, and 15 bases lay in between. The CDR3: CASSGEWGSGELFF. The CDR3 nucleotides read TGCGCCAGCAGCGGGGAATGGGGTTCGGGGGAGCTGTTTTTT.

The V and J genes are TRBV7-2 and TRBJ1-4, with no clear D. The CDR3 contains 15 residues. Per germline, CDR1 SGHTA and CDR2 FQGNSA. The V end lost 1 base, the J end lost 8 bases, and 14 bases lay between the germline ends. In DNA form, the CDR3 reads TGTGCCAGCAGCTTAGGAGGTCTCAGTGGGGAAAAACTGTTTTTT. Translating it yields CASSLGGLSGEKLFF.

V usage is TRBV19 and J usage is TRBJ2-5, with TRBD2 matching 12 bases. Per germline, CDR1 LNHDA and CDR2 SQIVND (reference sequence). Trimming cost V 5 bases and J 5 bases; bases outside gene matches: 6. This CDR3 spans 15 amino acids. This chain's CDR3 is CASSGPLAGGETQYF. CDR3 coding DNA: TGTGCCAGTAGTGGGCCGCTAGCGGGGGGGGAGACCCAGTACTTC.

This chain joins TRBV20-1 and TRBJ2-7; D remains ambiguous. The CDR3 is 11 residues long. Germline CDR1 reads DFQATT; CDR2 reads SNEGSKA (reference sequence). Trimming took 7 bases from V and 0 from J, leaving 7 bases between them. As DNA, the CDR3 is TGCAGTGGCGAGATCTCCTACGAGCAGTACTTC. This encodes CSGEISYEQYF.

The chain employs TRBV7-9 and TRBJ2-3, with 9 bases fitting TRBD1. Germline V gives CDR1 SEHNR, CDR2 FQNEAQ (reference sequence). V gave up 4 bases and J gave up 0 bases; unmatched junction bases: 8. CDR3 length equals 17 residues. CDR3 DNA sequence: TGTGCCAGCAGCTCCGGGACAGGGCCAGAAAGCACAGATACGCAGTATTTT. Translated: CASSSGTGPESTDTQYF.

The V and J genes are TRBV10-3 and TRBJ2-3; D possibly corresponds to TRBD2 (6 bases). The CDR3 is 14 amino acids. V was cut by 10 bases and J by 2 bases, with 16 bases left in between. Germline V gene data show CDR1 as ENHRY and CDR2 as SYGVKD. This CDR3 reads CATLSGELTDTQYF. The CDR3 DNA is TGTGCCACCCTTTCGGGGGAGCTCACAGATACGCAGTATTTT.

This sequence joins TRBV11-3 and TRBJ2-2, with D unresolved. This CDR3 contains 15 residues. The V gene's germline CDR1 is SGHNT and CDR2 YENEEA. V was clipped by 5 bases and J by 0 bases, with 10 bases between them. Here the CDR3 reads CASSITLSNTGELFF. DNA of the CDR3: TGTGCCAGCAGCATAACCTTATCGAACACCGGGGAGCTGTTTTTT.

This chain connects TRBV25-1 to TRBJ2-7, with 11 bases identical to TRBD1. The junction had 0 bases not matched to a gene; V was cut back by 3 bases and J by 2 bases. The CDR3 has 14 amino acids. Germline CDR1 and CDR2: MGHDK and SYGVNS. Here the CDR3 DNA reads TGTGCCAGCAGTGAGGGACAGGGGGCCTACGAGCAGTACTTC. Amino acids: CASSEGQGAYEQYF.

The V and J genes are TRBV2 and TRBJ2-2, with D hard to call. Germline loops: CDR1 SNHLY, CDR2 FYNNEI. The V end lost 7 bases, the J end lost 0 bases, and 3 bases lay between the germline ends. The CDR3 has 12 residues. This CDR3 is CASTTNTGELFF. The CDR3 bases are TGTGCCAGCACAACGAACACCGGGGAGCTGTTTTTT.

The V call is TRBV6-1, the J call TRBJ2-1; the match to TRBD2 covers 7 bases. The germline V gene encodes CDR1 MNHNS and CDR2 SASEGT. V trimming: 6 bases; J trimming: 3 bases; junction bases outside the gene matches: 2. CDR3 size: 13 residues. The chain's CDR3 is CASRWGGYNEQFF. CDR3 bases: TGTGCCAGCAGGTGGGGGGGCTACAATGAGCAGTTCTTC.

This clone was detected only a few times. The chain joins TRBV20-1 to TRBJ1-2; possibly TRBD1 for D (5 bases). The CDR3 is 8 residues long. The germline V gene has CDR1 DFQATT and CDR2 SNEGSKA (reference sequence). The chain's CDR3 is CMTDLRTF. The CDR3 nucleotides read TGCATGACAGACCTTCGCACCTTC.

The chain carries TRBV5-1 and TRBJ2-7, with D tentatively TRBD1 (6 bases). CDR3 length equals 13 residues. The V end lost 0 bases, the J end lost 3 bases, and 7 bases lay between the germline ends. The germline V gene encodes CDR1 SGHRS and CDR2 YFSETQ. The CDR3 here is CASSLGQVYEQYF. The DNA for the CDR3 is TGCGCCAGCAGCTTGGGACAGGTCTACGAGCAGTACTTC.

The J gene is TRBJ2-2, the V gene TRBV4-3, with D tentatively TRBD2 (6 bases). This CDR3 region has 16 residues. The V end lost 1 base, the J end lost 1 base, and 10 bases lay between the germline ends. Germline assignment: CDR1 LGHNA and CDR2 YSLEER. The chain's CDR3 is CASSQVGRGNTGELFF. The CDR3 region has the DNA TGCGCCAGCAGCCAAGTTGGGCGGGGGAACACCGGGGAGCTGTTTTTT.

The chain employs TRBV29-1 and TRBJ2-7; D ambiguous. The ends were cut back, 6 bases at V and 7 bases at J, with 25 bases in the middle. Germline assignment: CDR1 SQVTM and CDR2 ANQGSEA. This CDR3 is 15 amino acids long. This CDR3 reads CSVAHKIQNDGEQYF. CDR3 DNA: TGCAGCGTCGCCCATAAGATACAGAACGACGGGGAGCAGTACTTC.

The chain uses TRBV15 and TRBJ1-3; a possible D gene is TRBD1 (5 bases). This CDR3 is 16 amino acids long. V was clipped by 0 bases and J by 1 base, with 10 bases between them. Germline values: CDR1 LNHNV, CDR2 YYDKDF (reference sequence). Here the CDR3 reads CATSREKQASGNTIYF. CDR3 in DNA: TGTGCCACCAGCAGAGAGAAACAGGCTTCTGGAAACACCATATATTTT.